Given below is one TCR beta chain in context. Its antigen is unknown. Qualities for individual bases were not recorded, and no much larger clone is one base off. The data originate from a study of Ad26.COV2.S vaccination and SARS-CoV-2 variants (dated by TCRdb to the early 2020s). Describing the broader study: Donors in the vaccine arm were drawn from COV1001, a phase I-IIa trial of Ad26.COV2.S in healthy adults that was multicentre, randomized, double-blind and placebo-controlled. Ad26.COV2.S was administered intramuscularly at a dose of 5x10^10 or 1x10^11 viral particles, either as one shot or as two shots given 56 days apart. TCRbeta repertoire sequencing served as the tool for gauging how specific and how broad the SARS-CoV-2-reactive T cell receptors were following Ad26.COV2.S vaccination. The TCR-sequenced set comprised approximately 32 samples: roughly 19 Ad26.COV2.S vaccine recipients, 5 placebo recipients and 8 SARS-CoV-2 convalescent individuals. Participants in the trial were split at random into five groups of five each, receiving low-dose or high-dose Ad26.COV2.S once or twice, or else placebo on both occasions. Blinding of investigators to trial group allocation was maintained during experiments and outcome assessment. Summary of the overall study and its limitations: Comparing responses between vaccine doses or regimens was not something the study was powered to do. Higher spike-specific TCR breadth was observed in Ad26.COV2.S recipients than in placebo recipients (P = 0.0014). Vaccine and placebo recipients had similar non-spike TCR breadth, a finding consistent with the vaccine containing only spike. The authors noted that the TCR breadth and depth analyses may have underestimated total T cell responses. After vaccination, substantial breadth of spike-specific CD8+ and CD4+ T cell responses was reported.

TCRbeta CDR3 regions were sequenced with the immunoSEQ Assay. After extraction, genomic DNA underwent amplification by bias-controlled multiplex PCR, followed by high-throughput sequencing. In the source study's methods: To quantify the absolute abundance of every unique TCRbeta CDR3 region, sequences were collapsed and filtered. T cell fraction was estimated by normalizing TCRbeta template counts to usable DNA, with usable DNA measured through amplification of reference genes found in all nucleated cells. Repertoire TCRs were annotated as SARS-CoV-2-specific by exact matching of V gene, CDR3 amino acid sequence and J gene to a known reactive TCR set. The reference SARS-CoV-2 TCR set was obtained from MIRA and was filtered for enrichment in COVID-19-positive ImmuneCODE repertoires, whereby public or cross-reactive TCRs were removed. Using the MIRA antigens, annotated TCRs were further analysed by specific ORF or by position within an ORF. Breadth was defined as the number of annotated unique rearrangements divided by the total number of unique productive rearrangements, and depth was defined as the summed frequency of the annotated unique rearrangements. Group comparisons of TCR breadth used two-sided Wilcoxon rank-sum tests. Imported from immuneACCESS, the table was reduced by TCRdb to in-frame sequences with V and J called. These copies leave out some clones; in studies compared against another copy, an unresolved V gene accounts for under half, and the cause of the remainder is not known. That table is the source of V, J and clone size, and D and trimming were worked out from the DNA. Within this sample are about 350,000 clones, with roughly 84% of them counted one time only. Of the sample, 3.4% falls within the top ten clones.

V sheds 9 bases and J sheds 1 base, leaving 12 bases between their ends. Counted from cysteine to phenylalanine, this CDR3 has 13 amino acids. Left in the record is the CDR3 DNA by itself, 39 bases read in frame from the first base. As encoded in the germline V gene (reference sequence), CDR1 is LNHDA while CDR2 is SQIVND. The treatment or condition label, read with the paper, signifies: roughly 18 received Ad26.COV2.S at low or high dose, single or two shots; roughly five received placebo; per-sample allocation not given. For vaccine and placebo recipients, the sequenced repertoires came from samples collected on day 63 after the first injection. In Cohort 1b, fewer than 30 adults aged 18-55 years were enrolled at a single site in Boston, USA, between 29 July and 7 August 2020. Ad26.COV2.S was a replication-incompetent adenovirus type 26 vector that expressed a prefusion-stabilized SARS-CoV-2 spike protein derived from the original Wuhan strain.

The TCR sequence derives from a person between 18 and 60 years old who received the Ad26.COV2.S COVID-19 vaccine or a placebo. Rearrangement joined TRBV19 to TRBJ1-2, and perhaps TRBD1 as D gene, on 6 matching bases. Sequencing was performed on peripheral blood, taken in a trial of Ad26.COV2.S vaccine versus placebo. The CDR3 region has the sequence CASKTGVNYGYTF. The nucleotides read TGTGCCAGCAAGACAGGAGTTAACTATGGCTACACCTTC. Here the CDR3 is joined to the reference TRBV19 and TRBJ1-2 genes, and the full variable domain is: DGGITQSPKYLFRKEGQNVTLSCEQNLNHDAMYWYRQDPGQGLRLIYYSQIVNDFQKGDIAEGYSVSREKKESFPLTVTSAQKNPTAFYLCASKTGVNYGYTFGSGTRLTVV.